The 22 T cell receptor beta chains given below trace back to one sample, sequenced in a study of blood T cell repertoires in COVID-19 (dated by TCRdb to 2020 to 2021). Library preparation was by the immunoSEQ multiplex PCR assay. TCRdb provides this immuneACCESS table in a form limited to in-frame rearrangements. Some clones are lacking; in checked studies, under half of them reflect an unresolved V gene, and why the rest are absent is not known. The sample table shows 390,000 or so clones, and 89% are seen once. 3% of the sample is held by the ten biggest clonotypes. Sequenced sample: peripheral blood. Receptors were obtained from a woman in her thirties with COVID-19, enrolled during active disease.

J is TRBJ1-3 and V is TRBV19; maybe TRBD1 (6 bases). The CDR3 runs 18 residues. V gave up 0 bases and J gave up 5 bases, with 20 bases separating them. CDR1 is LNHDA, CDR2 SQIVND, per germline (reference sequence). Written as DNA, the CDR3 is TGTGCCAGTAGTATAGATCGTCTACTGGGGGCGCGGAGAAACACCATATATTTT. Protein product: CASSIDRLLGARRNTIYF.

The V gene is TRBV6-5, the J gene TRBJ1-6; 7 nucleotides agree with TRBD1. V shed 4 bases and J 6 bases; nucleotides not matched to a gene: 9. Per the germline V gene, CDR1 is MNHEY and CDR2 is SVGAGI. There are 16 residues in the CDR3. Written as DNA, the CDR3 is TGTGCCAGCAGTTCTCTGCGACAGGGCCGTAATTCACCCCTCCACTTT. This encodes CASSSLRQGRNSPLHF.

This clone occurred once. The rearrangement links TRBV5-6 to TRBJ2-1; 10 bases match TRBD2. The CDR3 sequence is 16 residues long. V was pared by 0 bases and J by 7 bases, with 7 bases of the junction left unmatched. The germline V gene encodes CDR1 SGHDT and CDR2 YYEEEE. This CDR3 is CASSLELAGPLNEQFF. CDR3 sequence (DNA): TGTGCCAGCAGCTTGGAACTAGCGGGGCCTTTGAATGAGCAGTTCTTC.

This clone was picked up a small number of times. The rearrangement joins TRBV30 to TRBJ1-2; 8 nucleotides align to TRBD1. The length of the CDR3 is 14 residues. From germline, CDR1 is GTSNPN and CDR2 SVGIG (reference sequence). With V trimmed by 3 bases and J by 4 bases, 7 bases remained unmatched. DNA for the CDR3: TGTGCCTGGAGCCTGGGACAGGAAGTCTATGGCTACACCTTC. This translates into CAWSLGQEVYGYTF.

CDR3 region: CASSLLASWGYTF. The CDR3 DNA is TGTGCCAGCAGTTTATTAGCGTCTTGGGGCTACACCTTC. This chain uses TRBV28 with TRBJ1-2; D not resolved. CDR3 length: 13 amino acids. V was clipped by 1 base and J by 8 bases, with 11 bases between them. Germline values: CDR1 MDHEN, CDR2 SYDVKM.

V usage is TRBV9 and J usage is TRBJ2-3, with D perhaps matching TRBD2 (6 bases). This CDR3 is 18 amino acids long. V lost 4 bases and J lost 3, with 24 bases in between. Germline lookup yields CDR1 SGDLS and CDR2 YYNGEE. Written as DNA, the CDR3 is TGTGCCAGCAGCCCCGGAGGGTTGGGCAGGGTAGCTACAGATACGCAGTATTTT. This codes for CASSPGGLGRVATDTQYF. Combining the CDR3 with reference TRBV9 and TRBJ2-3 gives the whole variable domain DSGVTQTPKHLITATGQRVTLRCSPRSGDLSVYWYQQSLDQGLQFLIQYYNGEERAKGNILERFSAQQFPDLHSELNLSSLELGDSALYFCASSPGGLGRVATDTQYFGPGTRLTVL.

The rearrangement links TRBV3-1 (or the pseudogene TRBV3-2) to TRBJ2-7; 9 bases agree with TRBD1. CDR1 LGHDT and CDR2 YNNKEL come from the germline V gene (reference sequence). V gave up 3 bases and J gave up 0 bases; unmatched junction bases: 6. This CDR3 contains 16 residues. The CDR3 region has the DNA TGTGCCAGCAGCCACCACGGACAGGGGAACTCCTACGAGCAGTACTTC. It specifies CASSHHGQGNSYEQYF.

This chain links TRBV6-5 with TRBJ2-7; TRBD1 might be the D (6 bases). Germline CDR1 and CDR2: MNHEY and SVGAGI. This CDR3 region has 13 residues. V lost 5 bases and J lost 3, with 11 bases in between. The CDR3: CASSPPTGYEQYV. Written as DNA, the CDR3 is TGTGCCAGCAGTCCCCCGACAGGCTACGAGCAGTACGTC.

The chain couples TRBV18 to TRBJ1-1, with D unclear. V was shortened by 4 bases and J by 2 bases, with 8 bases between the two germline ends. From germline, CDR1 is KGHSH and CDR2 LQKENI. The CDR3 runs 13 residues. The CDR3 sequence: CASSQLTNTEAFF. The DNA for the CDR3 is TGTGCCAGCTCACAGCTAACCAACACTGAAGCTTTCTTT. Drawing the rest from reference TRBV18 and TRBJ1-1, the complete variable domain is NAGVMQNPRHLVRRRGQEARLRCSPMKGHSHVYWYRQLPEEGLKFMVYLQKENIIDESGMPKERFSAEFPKEGPSILRIQQVVRGDSAAYFCASSQLTNTEAFFGQGTRLTVV.

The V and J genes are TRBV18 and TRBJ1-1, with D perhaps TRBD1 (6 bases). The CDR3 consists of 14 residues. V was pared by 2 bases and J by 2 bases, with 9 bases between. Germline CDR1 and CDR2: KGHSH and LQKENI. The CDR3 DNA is TGTGCCAGCTCACCAGGGGGCAGCAACACTGAAGCTTTCTTT. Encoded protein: CASSPGGSNTEAFF.

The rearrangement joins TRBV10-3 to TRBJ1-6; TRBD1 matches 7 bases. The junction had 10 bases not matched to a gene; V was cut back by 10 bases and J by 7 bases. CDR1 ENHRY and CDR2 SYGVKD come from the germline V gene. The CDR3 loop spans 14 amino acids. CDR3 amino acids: CASTGEAGNSPLHF. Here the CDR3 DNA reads TGTGCCAGTACAGGGGAAGCCGGGAATTCACCCCTCCACTTT.

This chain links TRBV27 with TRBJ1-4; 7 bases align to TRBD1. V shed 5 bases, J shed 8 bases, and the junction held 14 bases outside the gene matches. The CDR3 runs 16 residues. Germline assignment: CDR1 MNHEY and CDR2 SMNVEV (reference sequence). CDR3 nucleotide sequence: TGTGCCAGCAGTCCCCACAGGACAGGCTCAAAAGAAAAACTGTTTTTT. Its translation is CASSPHRTGSKEKLFF.

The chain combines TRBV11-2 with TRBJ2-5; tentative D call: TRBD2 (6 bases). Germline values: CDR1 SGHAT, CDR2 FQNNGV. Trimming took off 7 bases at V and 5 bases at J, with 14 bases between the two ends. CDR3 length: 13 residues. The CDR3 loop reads CASKSSDVETQYF. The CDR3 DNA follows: TGTGCCAGCAAATCTAGCGATGTGGAGACCCAGTACTTC.

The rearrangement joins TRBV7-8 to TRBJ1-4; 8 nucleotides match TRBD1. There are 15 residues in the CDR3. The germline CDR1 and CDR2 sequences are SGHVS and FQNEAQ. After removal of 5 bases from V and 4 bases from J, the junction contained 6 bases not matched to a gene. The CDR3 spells CASSLDRELNEKLFF. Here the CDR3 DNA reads TGTGCCAGCAGCCTGGACAGGGAACTTAATGAAAAACTGTTTTTT.

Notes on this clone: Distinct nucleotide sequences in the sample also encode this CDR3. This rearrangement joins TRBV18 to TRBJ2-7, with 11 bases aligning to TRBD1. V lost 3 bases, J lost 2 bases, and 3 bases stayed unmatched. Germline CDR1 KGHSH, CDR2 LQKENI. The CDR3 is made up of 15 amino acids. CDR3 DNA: TGTGCCAGCTCACCGGGACAGGGGGATGCCTACGAGCAGTACTTC. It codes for CASSPGQGDAYEQYF.

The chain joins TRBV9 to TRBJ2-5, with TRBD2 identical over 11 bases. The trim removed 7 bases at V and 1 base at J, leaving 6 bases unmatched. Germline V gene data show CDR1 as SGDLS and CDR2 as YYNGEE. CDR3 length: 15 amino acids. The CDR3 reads CASPSGGPIQETQYF. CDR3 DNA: TGTGCCAGCCCTAGCGGGGGGCCAATCCAAGAGACCCAGTACTTC.

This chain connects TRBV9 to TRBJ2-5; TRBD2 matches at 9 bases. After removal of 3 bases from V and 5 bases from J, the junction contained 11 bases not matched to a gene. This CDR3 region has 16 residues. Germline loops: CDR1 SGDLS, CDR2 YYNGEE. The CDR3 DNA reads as TGTGCCAGCAGCGCAGAGGGGACTAGCTGGTCGGAGACCCAGTACTTC. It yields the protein CASSAEGTSWSETQYF. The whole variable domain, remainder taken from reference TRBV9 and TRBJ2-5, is DSGVTQTPKHLITATGQRVTLRCSPRSGDLSVYWYQQSLDQGLQFLIQYYNGEERAKGNILERFSAQQFPDLHSELNLSSLELGDSALYFCASSAEGTSWSETQYFGPGTRLLVL.

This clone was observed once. Here the CDR3 DNA reads TGTGCCAGCAGGGACGGACAGAGCTCTGGAAACACCATATATTTT. This codes for CASRDGQSSGNTIYF. The chain links TRBV2 to TRBJ1-3; D possibly corresponds to TRBD1 (6 bases). Germline-derived CDR1 and CDR2 are SNHLY and FYNNEI. V was shortened by 6 bases and J by 0 bases, with 12 bases between the two germline ends. The CDR3 runs to 15 residues.

The CDR3 coding sequence is TGTGCCAGTAGTATTGGGGGGTTTGGCGGGGAGCTGTTTTTT. Residues: CASSIGGFGGELFF. The chain employs TRBV19 and TRBJ2-2; D might be TRBD2 (6 bases). Looked up from germline, CDR1 is LNHDA and CDR2 is SQIVND (reference sequence). Deletions cut 3 bases from V and 7 bases from J, with 12 bases between. This CDR3 comprises 14 residues.

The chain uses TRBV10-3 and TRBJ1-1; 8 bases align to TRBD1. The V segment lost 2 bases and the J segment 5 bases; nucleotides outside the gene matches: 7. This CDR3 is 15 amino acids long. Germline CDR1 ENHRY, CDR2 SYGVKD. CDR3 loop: CAISERVQGATEAFF. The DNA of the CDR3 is TGTGCCATCAGTGAGAGGGTGCAGGGGGCGACTGAAGCTTTCTTT.

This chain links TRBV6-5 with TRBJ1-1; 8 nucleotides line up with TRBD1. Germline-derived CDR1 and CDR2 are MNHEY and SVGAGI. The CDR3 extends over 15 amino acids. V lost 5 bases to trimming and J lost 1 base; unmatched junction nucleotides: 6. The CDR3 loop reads CASSPRQGPNTEAFF. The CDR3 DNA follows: TGTGCCAGCAGTCCACGACAGGGGCCGAACACTGAAGCTTTCTTT.

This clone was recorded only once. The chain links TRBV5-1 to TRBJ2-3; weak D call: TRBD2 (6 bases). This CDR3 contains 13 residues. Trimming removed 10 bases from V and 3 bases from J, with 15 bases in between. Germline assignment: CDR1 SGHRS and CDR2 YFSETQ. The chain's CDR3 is CASTVGGTDTQYF. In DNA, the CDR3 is TGCGCCTCAACAGTGGGGGGTACAGATACGCAGTATTTT.